This TCR beta chain was profiled in a study of blood T cells in healthy people across ages. Study results and limitations: Researchers said unsorted PBMCs prevented a conclusive naive versus antigen-experienced comparison. CMV status of donors was not determined, possibly confounding expanded clonotype changes. Long-lived and aged donors differed, with more naive CD4+ cells and higher diversity in the long-lived.

This clonotype was seen only a few times. Its cognate antigen is unknown. A J-beta primer mix and a sample-barcoded 5' primer were used in a second PCR of about 7 to 12 cycles. Using its own MiXCR run on the 5' RACE reads, TCRdb lists one record per CDR3 protein. The profile shows 1,300,000 or so distinct CDR3 sequences, 59% of them singletons. They isolated at least 6 million PBMCs from each sample. V was pared by 5 bases and J by 4 bases, with 12 bases between. The CDR3 consists of 15 residues. Germline assignment: CDR1 SGHTA and CDR2 FQGNSA. The sequencing input was blood. The chain uses TRBV7-2 and TRBJ2-6, with D perhaps TRBD1 (6 bases). The origin of this receptor is a man aged 18 to 35 in good health. CDR3 in amino acids: CASSLQGPGANVLTF. CDR3 in DNA: TGTGCCAGCAGCCTACAGGGCCCCGGGGCCAACGTCCTGACTTTC.